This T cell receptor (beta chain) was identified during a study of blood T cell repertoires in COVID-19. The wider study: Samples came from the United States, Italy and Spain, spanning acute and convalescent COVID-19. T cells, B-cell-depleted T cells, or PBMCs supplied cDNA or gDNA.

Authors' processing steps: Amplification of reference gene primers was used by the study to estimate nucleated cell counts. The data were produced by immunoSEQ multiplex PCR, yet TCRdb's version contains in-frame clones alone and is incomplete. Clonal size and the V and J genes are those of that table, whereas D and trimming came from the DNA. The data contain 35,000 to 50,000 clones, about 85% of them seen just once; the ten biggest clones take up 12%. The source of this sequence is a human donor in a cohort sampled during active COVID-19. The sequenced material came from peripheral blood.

CDR3 loop: CASSSTSGGGYGYTF. Here the CDR3 DNA reads TGTGCCAGCAGCTCGACATCAGGGGGTGGCTATGGCTACACCTTC. The chain carries TRBV7-2 and TRBJ1-2; 7 nucleotides align to TRBD1. With 4 bases clipped from V and 4 bases from J, the junction kept 9 bases outside the gene matches. This CDR3 has 15 amino acids. Looked up from germline, CDR1 is SGHTA and CDR2 is FQGNSA. The complete variable domain, with remaining parts taken from reference TRBV7-2 and TRBJ1-2, reads GAGVSQSPSNKVTEKGKDVELRCDPISGHTALYWYRQSLGQGLEFLIYFQGNSAPDKSGLPSDRFSAERTGGSVSTLTIQRTQQEDSAVYLCASSSTSGGGYGYTFGSGTRLTVV.